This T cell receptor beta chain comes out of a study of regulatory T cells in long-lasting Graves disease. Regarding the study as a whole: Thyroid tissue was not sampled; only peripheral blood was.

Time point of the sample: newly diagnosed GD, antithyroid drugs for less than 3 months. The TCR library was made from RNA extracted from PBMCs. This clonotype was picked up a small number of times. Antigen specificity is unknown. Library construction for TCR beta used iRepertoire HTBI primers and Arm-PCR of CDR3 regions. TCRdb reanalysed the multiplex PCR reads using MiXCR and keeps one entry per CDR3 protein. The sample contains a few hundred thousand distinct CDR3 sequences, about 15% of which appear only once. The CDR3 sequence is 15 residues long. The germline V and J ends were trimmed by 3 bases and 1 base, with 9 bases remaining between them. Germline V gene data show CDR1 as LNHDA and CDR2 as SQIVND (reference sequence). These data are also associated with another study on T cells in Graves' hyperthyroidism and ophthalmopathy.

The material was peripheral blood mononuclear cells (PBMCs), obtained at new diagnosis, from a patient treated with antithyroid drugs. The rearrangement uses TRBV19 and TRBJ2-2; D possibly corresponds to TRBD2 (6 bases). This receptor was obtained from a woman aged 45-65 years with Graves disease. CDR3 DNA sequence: TGTGCCAGTAGTATTTCGGGAGTGAACACCGGGGAGCTGTTTTTT. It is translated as CASSISGVNTGELFF.